The following is a TCR beta chain sequence with its context. This entry is derived from a study of blood T cell repertoires in COVID-19. Study-level background: Sites in the United States, Italy and Spain provided acute and convalescent COVID-19 samples. Sources were T cells, B-cell-depleted T cells, or PBMCs; the material itself was cDNA or gDNA.

Under the authors' procedure: The authors estimated nucleated cell counts from reference gene primer amplification. Using immunoSEQ multiplex PCR, the repertoire was profiled, and TCRdb retains in-frame clones only, with some absent. V, J and clone size were drawn from that table, and D and trimming were deduced from the DNA. There are about 100,000 clones in the sample; approximately 84% occur only once, and 7% to 9.5% lies in the top ten. The germline gives CDR1 KGHSH, CDR2 LQKENI. Trimming at V came to 4 bases and at J to 0 bases, leaving 6 bases not matched to a gene. The CDR3 is 16 amino acids. The receptor comes from a man under 40 in a cohort sampled during active COVID-19. This rearrangement joins TRBV18 to TRBJ1-2; 9 positions match TRBD1. Sequencing was carried out using peripheral blood. CDR3 nucleotide sequence: TGTGCCAGCTCACTGCCGGGACAGGGCACTAACTATGGCTACACCTTC. This codes for CASSLPGQGTNYGYTF.